This TCR beta chain derives from a study of tumor-infiltrating lymphocytes in primary liver carcinoma. As regards this clonotype: Its cognate antigen is unknown. This could be a read error, since a much larger clone is one nucleotide away.

Study observations and caveats: Significantly greater top-250-clone fractions characterized tumors relative to blood (p = 0.039).

The CDR3 is made up of 14 amino acids. The J segment lost 5 bases and the V segment lost 5 bases, leaving 6 bases of the junction unmatched. Germline CDR1 is MNHNY and CDR2 is SVGAGI (reference sequence). Germline DNA was extracted alongside blood RNA, which was obtained from unsorted whole blood. Starting from 450 to 500 ng of total RNA, TCR beta cDNA was produced with a primer in the constant region. Libraries covering TCR beta were generated through three nested multiplex PCR rounds (using a slightly modified ARM-PCR). TRBV1-TRBV30 forward and Cbeta reverse primers drove the first two roughly 10-cycle rounds. TCRdb fed the multiplex PCR reads into MiXCR, producing one record per CDR3 protein. In the table there are some 180,000 distinct CDR3 sequences, roughly three fifths of which are singletons.

The genes are TRBV6-6 and TRBJ1-5; 7 positions match TRBD1. The TCR sequence derives from a man aged 35-49 years with primary liver carcinoma and hepatitis B virus infection. What was sequenced was peripheral blood. The CDR3, as DNA: TGTGCCAGCAGTACCCGACAGGGCGATCAGCCCCAGCATTTT. It is translated as CASSTRQGDQPQHF.